The rows below give T cell receptor beta chains drawn from one sample of a study of blood T cell repertoires in COVID-19. Here immunoSEQ multiplex PCR was the method, and the copy in TCRdb shows in-frame clones only, minus some. This sample has approximately 210,000 clones, with 65% to 85% found just once. The sequenced sample was peripheral blood. All receptors derive from a man aged 50 to 60 with active or convalescent COVID-19. Both conserved end residues are trimmed from each CDR3. Each record gives: clone size, V gene, CDR3 protein. Clone size is stated in some rows and not others, as once, few, many or a class when expanded.

abundance: NA
v_gene: TRBV2
CDR3aa: ASRVRQGRYEQY

abundance: once
v_gene: TRBV18
CDR3aa: ASSPERELNEQF

abundance: NA
v_gene: TRBV9
CDR3aa: ASSVQAGVSYNEQF

abundance: NA
v_gene: TRBV30
CDR3aa: AWRLAGGVSYEQY

abundance: NA
v_gene: TRBV19
CDR3aa: ASSNRGPTGANVLT

abundance: NA
v_gene: TRBV30
CDR3aa: AWKAFPLTTEAF

abundance: NA
v_gene: TRBV6-5
CDR3aa: ASSYSRDRGLYEQY

abundance: NA
v_gene: TRBV28
CDR3aa: ASSLSGTTYEQY

abundance: NA
v_gene: TRBV5-1
CDR3aa: ASATGGKSDTQY

abundance: once
v_gene: TRBV28
CDR3aa: ASSLRDGRGEQY

abundance: NA
v_gene: TRBV5-4
CDR3aa: ASSWSQGDGGYT

abundance: NA
v_gene: TRBV2
CDR3aa: ASSEGGGPQH

abundance: NA
v_gene: TRBV4-2
CDR3aa: ASSRGQGQLAKNIQY

abundance: NA
v_gene: TRBV19
CDR3aa: ASSIGGRNTGELF

abundance: NA
v_gene: TRBV18
CDR3aa: ASSPGQGVTQY

abundance: few
v_gene: TRBV11-2
CDR3aa: ASSFGQGRYEQY

abundance: few
v_gene: TRBV5-6
CDR3aa: ASSFRTYPSGTDTQY

abundance: few
v_gene: TRBV3-1/TRBV3-2
CDR3aa: ASSPGLAGAQETQY

abundance: NA
v_gene: TRBV27
CDR3aa: ASSLRRAGLDNEQF

abundance: NA
v_gene: TRBV15
CDR3aa: ATSRRTGVDYGYT

abundance: NA
v_gene: TRBV28
CDR3aa: ASIGRVGYT

abundance: NA
v_gene: TRBV2
CDR3aa: ASSSGLRNTEAF

abundance: NA
v_gene: TRBV7-9
CDR3aa: ASSLDLSGAYEQY

abundance: NA
v_gene: TRBV5-5
CDR3aa: ASSLDQQETQY

abundance: NA
v_gene: TRBV19
CDR3aa: ASTILLGNQPQH

abundance: NA
v_gene: TRBV3-1/TRBV3-2
CDR3aa: ASRKEGGRESGEQF

abundance: NA
v_gene: TRBV5-1
CDR3aa: ASSLALSTTNEKLF